This T cell receptor (beta chain) derives from a study of T cell changes during pregnancy in multiple sclerosis. J lost 5 bases, V lost 0 bases, and 7 bases had no gene match. Germline V lookup: CDR1 MNHEY, CDR2 SMNVEV (reference sequence). The CDR3 runs 15 residues. Some clones are missing from TCRdb's copy, which holds only in-frame ones; the method was immunoSEQ multiplex PCR. The table lists about 70,000 clones, approximately 94% of them singletons, with less than 0.6% in the top ten. The sequenced sample was peripheral blood, obtained in the third trimester of pregnancy. V usage is TRBV27 and J usage is TRBJ2-7, with TRBD2 matching 7 bases. The TCR was taken from a female donor with multiple sclerosis, enrolled in a pregnancy study. The CDR3 protein is CASSLSRRGDHEQYF. DNA for the CDR3: TGTGCCAGCAGTTTATCGAGACGGGGGGATCACGAGCAGTACTTC.